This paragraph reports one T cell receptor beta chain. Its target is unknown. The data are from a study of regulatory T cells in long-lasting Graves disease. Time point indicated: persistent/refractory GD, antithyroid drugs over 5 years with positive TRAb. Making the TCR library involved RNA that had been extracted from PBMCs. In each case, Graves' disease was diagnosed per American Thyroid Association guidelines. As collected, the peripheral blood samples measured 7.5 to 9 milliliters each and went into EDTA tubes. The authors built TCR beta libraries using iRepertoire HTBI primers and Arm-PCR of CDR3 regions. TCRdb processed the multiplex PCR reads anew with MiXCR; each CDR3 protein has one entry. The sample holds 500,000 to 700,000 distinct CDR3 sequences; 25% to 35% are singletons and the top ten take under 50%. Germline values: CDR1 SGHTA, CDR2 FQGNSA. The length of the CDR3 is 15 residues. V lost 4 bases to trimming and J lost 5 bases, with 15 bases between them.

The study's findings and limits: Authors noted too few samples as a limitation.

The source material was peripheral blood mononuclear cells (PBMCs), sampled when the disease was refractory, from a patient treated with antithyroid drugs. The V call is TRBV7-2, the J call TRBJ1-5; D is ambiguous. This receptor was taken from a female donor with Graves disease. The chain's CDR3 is CASSSGGSRDQPQHF. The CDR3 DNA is TGTGCCAGCAGCTCAGGAGGTTCAAGGGATCAGCCCCAGCATTTT. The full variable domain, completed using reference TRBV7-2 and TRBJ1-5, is GAGVSQSPSNKVTEKGKDVELRCDPISGHTALYWYRQSLGQGLEFLIYFQGNSAPDKSGLPSDRFSAERTGGSVSTLTIQRTQQEDSAVYLCASSSGGSRDQPQHFGDGTRLSIL.